This TCR beta chain is from a study of shared clonotypes between healthy human individuals. The overall study: Per-donor plates numbered three CD4 naive, three CD4 memory, two CD8 naive and one CD8 memory.

The ends were cut back, 5 bases at V and 3 bases at J, with 10 bases in the middle. CDR1 GTSNPN and CDR2 SVGIG come from the germline V gene (reference sequence). This CDR3 contains 12 residues. This clone has a handful of counts. Generated by immunoSEQ multiplex PCR, the TCRdb table keeps only in-frame clones and is missing some. The profile covers roughly 300,000 clones, with roughly 84% appearing a single time and roughly 15% taken by the ten largest. The receptor's source is a young man in good health. V and J are TRBV30 and TRBJ1-2; no clear D gene. The sequencing sample was made of memory CD8+ T cells sorted from blood. Subset given: CD45RO+ cells pooled with CCR7-negative TemRA cells. The DNA of the CDR3 is TGTGCCTGGGTACCCAACTACTATGGCTACACCTTC. This gives the protein CAWVPNYYGYTF. The entire variable domain, with the rest obtained from reference TRBV30 and TRBJ1-2, is as follows: SQTIHQWPATLVQPVGSPLSLECTVEGTSNPNLYWYRQAAGRGLQLLFYSVGIGQISSEVPQNLSASRPQDRQFILSSKKLLLSDSGFYLCAWVPNYYGYTFGSGTRLTVV.